The 26 T cell receptor beta chains reported below all come from one sample, sequenced in a study of post-analysis software for immune sequencing data. The authors incorporated unique molecular identifiers into the TCR beta cDNA libraries. TCRdb re-derived calls from the PCR reads in MiXCR, one entry per CDR3 protein. The sample includes approximately 690,000 distinct CDR3 sequences, approximately 60% of them seen just once. Study-wide findings and caveats: Included in a set of roughly 5 TRBV segments more frequent in patients than controls were TRBV5-6, TRBV5-1 and TRBV20-1.

These TCRs' antigens remain unknown. Source material: blood. These TCRs come from a girl aged 2 to 9 with multiple sclerosis.

The genes are TRBV11-3 and TRBJ2-1; D is ambiguous. V was trimmed by 1 base and J by 7 bases, leaving 11 bases between them. The CDR3 runs to 14 residues. CDR1 is SGHNT and CDR2 is YENEEA in the germline V gene. The CDR3 DNA follows: TGTGCCAGCAGCTTAGGTGGGGTAAATAATGAGCAGTTCTTC. It encodes CASSLGGVNNEQFF.

This clonotype has more than one count but fewer than ten. This chain uses TRBV4-1 with TRBJ2-5; D possibly corresponds to TRBD2 (5 bases). The CDR3 sequence is 18 residues long. Germline CDR1 and CDR2: MGHRA and YSYEKL. With 1 base removed from V and 0 bases from J, the gap between germline ends came to 18 bases. CDR3 in amino acids: CASSQAPPLTGYQETQYF. CDR3 sequence (DNA): TGCGCCAGCAGCCAAGCCCCCCCCTTAACGGGGTACCAAGAGACCCAGTACTTC.

The chain links TRBV2 to TRBJ1-1; TRBD1 matches 7 bases. Per germline, CDR1 SNHLY and CDR2 FYNNEI. The CDR3 is 15 amino acids. V gave up 6 bases and J gave up 1 base; unmatched junction bases: 8. The chain's CDR3 is CASSEQGTENTEAFF. CDR3 nucleotide sequence: TGTGCCAGCAGCGAGCAGGGGACAGAGAACACTGAAGCTTTCTTT.

V is TRBV12-3 or TRBV12-4 and J is TRBJ2-5, with a tentative D call TRBD1 (6 bases). This CDR3 comprises 12 residues. Trimming removed 6 bases from V and 2 bases from J, with 7 bases in between. CDR3 in DNA: TGTGCCAGCAGGGACAGACAAGAGACCCAGTACTTC. It encodes CASRDRQETQYF.

The rearrangement links TRBV6-5 to TRBJ2-1; D might be TRBD1 (6 bases). The V and J ends lost 6 bases and 6 bases respectively, with 15 bases between them. Germline CDR1 and CDR2: MNHEY and SVGAGI. The CDR3 runs 14 residues. DNA of the CDR3: TGTGCCAGCAGCAGGGGAATTGGGACCAATGAGCAGTTCTTC. Its translation: CASSRGIGTNEQFF.

The chain has TRBV12-5 and TRBJ2-3, with D perhaps TRBD1 or TRBD2 (6 bases each). The CDR3 runs 15 residues. Trimming cost V 5 bases and J 4 bases, with 16 bases left between them. Germline V CDR1 and CDR2: LGHNT, FRNRAP. Written as DNA, the CDR3 is TGTGCTAGTGGTGCAAGGGGGGATAGCGCAGATACGCAGTATTTT. It codes for CASGARGDSADTQYF. Full variable domain (outside the CDR3, taken from reference TRBV12-5 and TRBJ2-3): DARVTQTPRHKVTEMGQEVTMRCQPILGHNTVFWYRQTMMQGLELLAYFRNRAPLDDSGMPKDRFSAEMPDATLATLKIQPSEPRDSAVYFCASGARGDSADTQYFGPGTRLTVL.

The rearrangement links TRBV7-9 to TRBJ2-7; 10 nucleotides agree with TRBD2. The J call may be in error: the DNA end matches TRBJ2-5 better. The CDR3 extends over 16 amino acids. Germline loops: CDR1 SEHNR, CDR2 FQNEAQ (reference sequence). The CDR3 here is CASSIPGLAGVETQYF. In nucleotides, the CDR3 is TGTGCCAGCAGTATCCCAGGCCTAGCGGGAGTGGAGACCCAGTACTTC.

The V and J genes are TRBV20-1 and TRBJ2-3; no clear D. The V gene's germline CDR1 is DFQATT and CDR2 SNEGSKA (reference sequence). Trimming pared 8 bases from V and 1 base from J, leaving 16 bases between. The CDR3 spans 14 residues. CDR3 bases: TGCAGTCCAGAGGAGACTCCTGGCACAGATACGCAGTATTTT. It specifies CSPEETPGTDTQYF.

This clonotype was detected only a few times. This chain uses TRBV7-2 with TRBJ1-5; no reliable D call. The CDR3 covers 14 residues. The ends were cut back, 1 base at V and 3 bases at J, with 7 bases in the middle. Per germline, CDR1 SGHTA and CDR2 FQGNSA. CDR3 nucleotide sequence: TGTGCCAGCAGCTTAGGGGCTCACAATCAGCCCCAGCATTTT. Translating gives CASSLGAHNQPQHF.

The chain is built from TRBV3-1 and TRBJ2-1; D is perhaps TRBD2 (6 bases). The CDR3 consists of 16 residues. Trimming stripped 5 bases from V and 1 base from J, with 15 bases between. CDR1 and CDR2 from the germline V gene are LGHDT and YNNKEL (reference sequence). The CDR3 sequence: CASSSRGRGSYNEQFF. The CDR3 nucleotides are TGTGCCAGCAGCTCAAGAGGACGGGGGTCCTACAATGAGCAGTTCTTC.

Of note for this clonotype: One junction end disagrees with the germline gene, perhaps due to a read error. The chain recombines TRBV7-2 with TRBJ2-5; TRBD2 aligns across 12 bases. Germline CDR1 and CDR2: SGHTA and FQGNSA. This CDR3 has 16 residues. DNA of the CDR3: TGTGCCAACAGCTTAGGACTAGCGGGGCCCCAAGAGACCCAGTACTTC. It yields the protein CANSLGLAGPQETQYF.

This clonotype was seen once. The chain employs TRBV29-1 and TRBJ2-1; possible D gene TRBD2, 5 bases. The V end lost 6 bases, the J end lost 0 bases, and 21 bases lay between the germline ends. The germline V gene has CDR1 SQVTM and CDR2 ANQGSEA. The CDR3 is 17 residues long. The CDR3 nucleotides are TGCAGCGTCACCCTCCTTCCCCGGGGTCTCTCCTACAATGAGCAGTTCTTC. It specifies CSVTLLPRGLSYNEQFF.

For this clonotype: A junction boundary mismatches the germline segment, possibly from a read error. V gene TRBV12-3 or TRBV12-4 combines with J gene TRBJ2-5; D uncertain. This CDR3 spans 10 amino acids. The CDR3 is CASSLEAQYF. CDR3 nucleotides: TGTGCCAGCAGTCTAGAGGCCCAGTACTTC.

The table lists this clonotype with a few counts. This chain joins TRBV5-4 and TRBJ2-5; D assignment may be TRBD1 or TRBD2 (5 bases each). Looked up from germline, CDR1 is SGHNT and CDR2 is YYREEE (reference sequence). The CDR3 totals 14 residues. Trimming stripped 3 bases from V and 1 base from J, with 10 bases between. The CDR3 loop is CASSSGRLQETQYF. Written as DNA, the CDR3 is TGTGCCAGCAGCTCGGGACGGCTCCAAGAGACCCAGTACTTC.

This clonotype is a singleton in its sample. The chain joins TRBV2 to TRBJ2-1, with D hard to call. The J call is uncertain, as TRBJ2-7 better fits the DNA end. This CDR3 region has 14 residues. In germline, CDR1 is SNHLY, CDR2 FYNNEI. CDR3 sequence (DNA): TGTGCCAGCACTCAGCTTCGCTCCTACAATGAGCAGTACTTC. Amino acid sequence: CASTQLRSYNEQYF.

This rearrangement joins TRBV7-2 to TRBJ2-1; D is unclear. Trimming pared 1 base from V and 0 bases from J, leaving 10 bases between. Per the germline V gene, CDR1 is SGHTA and CDR2 is FQGNSA. CDR3 length equals 16 residues. DNA of the CDR3: TGTGCCAGCAGCTTAGGGGGAAAAAGCTCCTACAATGAGCAGTTCTTC. It encodes CASSLGGKSSYNEQFF. The full variable domain, in which reference TRBV7-2 and TRBJ2-1 provide the parts outside the CDR3, is GAGVSQSPSNKVTEKGKDVELRCDPISGHTALYWYRQSLGQGLEFLIYFQGNSAPDKSGLPSDRFSAERTGGSVSTLTIQRTQQEDSAVYLCASSLGGKSSYNEQFFGPGTRLTVL.

V is TRBV4-3 and J is TRBJ2-3; the D gene is possibly TRBD2 (6 bases). CDR3 length: 14 residues. Germline loops: CDR1 LGHNA, CDR2 YSLEER. V gave up 4 bases and J gave up 5 bases, with 13 bases separating them. CDR3 nucleotides: TGCGCCAGCAGCCTCGGTCTCGGGGGAGATACGCAGTATTTT. Its translation: CASSLGLGGDTQYF.

This rearrangement joins TRBV5-5 to TRBJ2-1; the D is unclear. Trimming pared 3 bases from V and 5 bases from J, leaving 12 bases between. The length of the CDR3 is 14 residues. The V gene's germline CDR1 is SGHKS and CDR2 YYEKEE (reference sequence). CDR3 loop: CASSWGPGDNEQFF. CDR3 coding DNA: TGTGCCAGCAGCTGGGGTCCCGGAGACAATGAGCAGTTCTTC. The variable domain in full, with the rest retrieved from reference TRBV5-5 and TRBJ2-1, is DAGVTQSPTHLIKTRGQQVTLRCSPISGHKSVSWYQQVLGQGPQFIFQYYEKEERGRGNFPDRFSARQFPNYSSELNVNALLLGDSALYLCASSWGPGDNEQFFGPGTRLTVL.

Remarks on this clonotype: One end of the junction fails to match germline, which may point to a read error. This chain joins TRBV6-1 and TRBJ2-6; TRBD1 is a possible D gene (5 bases). The CDR3 has 18 residues. Germline CDR1 is MNHNS and CDR2 is SASEGT. CDR3 residues: CAGSEAGQVYSGANVLTF. The CDR3 DNA is TGTGCCGGCAGTGAAGCAGGGCAGGTATACTCTGGGGCCAACGTCCTGACTTTC.

This clonotype appeared a few times. This rearrangement joins TRBV20-1 to TRBJ2-2, with D tentatively TRBD1 (5 bases). CDR1 is DFQATT and CDR2 is SNEGSKA in the germline V gene (reference sequence). CDR3 length: 13 amino acids. Trimming shortened V by 3 bases and J by 0 bases, and 5 bases separated the two germline ends. The CDR3 bases are TGCAGTGCTAGGGGGCCGAACACCGGGGAGCTGTTTTTT. Amino acids: CSARGPNTGELFF.

Turning to this clonotype: A single base separates this from a much larger clone, so it may be a read error. This chain links TRBV24-1 with TRBJ2-3; D remains unclear. Trimming took 0 bases from V and 3 from J, leaving 9 bases between them. This CDR3 is built from 15 residues. Germline CDR1 and CDR2: KGHDR and SFDVKD. The DNA for the CDR3 is TGTGCCACCAGTGATTTGCGGCTAGGTACAGATACGCAGTATTTT. It translates to CATSDLRLGTDTQYF.

The V call is TRBV29-1, the J call TRBJ2-5; D is perhaps TRBD1 (6 bases). The V and J ends lost 7 bases and 4 bases respectively, with 19 bases between them. Germline lookup yields CDR1 SQVTM and CDR2 ANQGSEA. CDR3 length: 14 amino acids. In DNA form, the CDR3 reads TGCAGCGGAATTGGACAGAGAAGGGGAGAGACCCAGTACTTC. Translation gives CSGIGQRRGETQYF. The full variable domain, rest sourced from reference TRBV29-1 and TRBJ2-5, is SAVISQKPSRDICQRGTSLTIQCQVDSQVTMMFWYRQQPGQSLTLIATANQGSEATYESGFVIDKFPISRPNLTFSTLTVSNMSPEDSSIYLCSGIGQRRGETQYFGPGTRLLVL.

The chain has TRBV20-1 and TRBJ2-7; tentatively, D is TRBD2 (5 bases). V lost 3 bases and J 0 bases, leaving 12 bases between the germline ends. This CDR3 is 14 amino acids long. The germline V gene has CDR1 DFQATT and CDR2 SNEGSKA (reference sequence). CDR3 nucleotides: TGCAGTGCTAGTTTACTAGAGGGCTCCTACGAGCAGTACTTC. Protein product: CSASLLEGSYEQYF.

The chain links TRBV4-1 to TRBJ1-2; D uncertain. The CDR3 extends over 12 amino acids. Trimming left V 0 bases short and J 11 bases short, with 10 bases between. From germline, CDR1 is MGHRA and CDR2 YSYEKL. In nucleotides, the CDR3 is TGCGCCAGCAGCCAAGATGTAGGGCGGTACACCTTC. Translating gives CASSQDVGRYTF.

The V and J genes are TRBV28 and TRBJ2-7; TRBD2 is a possible D gene (6 bases). V gave up 6 bases and J gave up 2 bases, with 14 bases separating them. Germline V lookup: CDR1 MDHEN, CDR2 SYDVKM. The CDR3 runs 14 residues. The CDR3 loop reads CASSQPGGAYEQYF. The CDR3 nucleotides are TGTGCCAGCAGCCAACCTGGAGGGGCCTACGAGCAGTACTTC.

This clonotype showed up just a few times. The rearrangement links TRBV7-9 to TRBJ2-7; D is possibly TRBD2 (6 bases). Germline CDR1 is SEHNR and CDR2 is FQNEAQ (reference sequence). CDR3 length: 17 residues. V was clipped by 0 bases and J by 0 bases, with 15 bases between them. The CDR3 loop is CASSLARGGTNSYEQYF. CDR3 coding DNA: TGTGCCAGCAGCTTAGCGCGGGGCGGGACCAACTCCTACGAGCAGTACTTC.